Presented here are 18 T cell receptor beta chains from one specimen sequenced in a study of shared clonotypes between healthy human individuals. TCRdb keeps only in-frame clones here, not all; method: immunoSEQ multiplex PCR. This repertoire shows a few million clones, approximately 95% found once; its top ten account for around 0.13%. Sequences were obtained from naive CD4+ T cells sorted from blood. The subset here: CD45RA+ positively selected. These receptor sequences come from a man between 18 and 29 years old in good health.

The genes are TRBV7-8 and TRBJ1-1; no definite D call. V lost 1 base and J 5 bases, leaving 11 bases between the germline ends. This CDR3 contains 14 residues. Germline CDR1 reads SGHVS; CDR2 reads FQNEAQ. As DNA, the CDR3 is TGTGCCAGCAGCTTAGAGTGGCTGGGAACTGAAGCTTTCTTT. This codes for CASSLEWLGTEAFF.

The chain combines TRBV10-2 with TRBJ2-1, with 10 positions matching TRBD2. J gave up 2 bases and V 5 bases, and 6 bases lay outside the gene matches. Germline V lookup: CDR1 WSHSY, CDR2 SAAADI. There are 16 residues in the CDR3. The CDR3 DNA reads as TGCGCCAGCAGTAGCGGGAGGGAAGCTACCTACAATGAGCAGTTCTTC. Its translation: CASSSGREATYNEQFF.

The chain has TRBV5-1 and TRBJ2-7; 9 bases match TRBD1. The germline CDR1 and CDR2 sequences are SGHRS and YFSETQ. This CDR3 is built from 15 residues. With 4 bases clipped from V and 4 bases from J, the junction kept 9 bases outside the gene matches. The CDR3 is CASSLGPGTGYEQYF. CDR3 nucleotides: TGCGCCAGCAGCCTCGGACCCGGGACAGGGTACGAGCAGTACTTC. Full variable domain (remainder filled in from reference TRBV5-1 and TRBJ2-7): KAGVTQTPRYLIKTRGQQVTLSCSPISGHRSVSWYQQTPGQGLQFLFEYFSETQRNKGNFPGRFSGRQFSNSRSEMNVSTLELGDSALYLCASSLGPGTGYEQYFGPGTRLTVT.

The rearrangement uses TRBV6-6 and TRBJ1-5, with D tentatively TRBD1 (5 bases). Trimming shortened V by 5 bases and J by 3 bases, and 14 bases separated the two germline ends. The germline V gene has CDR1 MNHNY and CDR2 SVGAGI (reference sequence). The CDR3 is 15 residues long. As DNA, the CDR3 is TGTGCCAGCAGTACAACCGACAGTCCCAATCAGCCCCAGCATTTT. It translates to CASSTTDSPNQPQHF.

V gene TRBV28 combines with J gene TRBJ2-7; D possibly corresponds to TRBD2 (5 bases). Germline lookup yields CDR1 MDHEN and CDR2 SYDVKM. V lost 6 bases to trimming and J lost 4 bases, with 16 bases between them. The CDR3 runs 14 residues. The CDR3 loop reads CASRKASRRYEQYF. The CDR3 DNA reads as TGTGCCAGCAGAAAGGCCTCCCGGAGGTACGAGCAGTACTTC.

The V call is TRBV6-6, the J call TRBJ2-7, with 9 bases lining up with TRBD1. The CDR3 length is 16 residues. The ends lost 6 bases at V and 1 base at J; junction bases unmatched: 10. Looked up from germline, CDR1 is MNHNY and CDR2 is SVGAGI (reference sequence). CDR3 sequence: CASRVTGGAKSYEQYF. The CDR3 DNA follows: TGTGCCAGCAGAGTCACAGGGGGCGCTAAGTCCTACGAGCAGTACTTC.

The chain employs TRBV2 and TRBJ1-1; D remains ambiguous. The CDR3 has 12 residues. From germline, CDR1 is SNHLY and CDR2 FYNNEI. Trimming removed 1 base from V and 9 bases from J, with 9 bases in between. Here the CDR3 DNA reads TGTGCCAGCAGTGAAGGGGCCGGACAAGCTTTCTTT. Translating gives CASSEGAGQAFF.

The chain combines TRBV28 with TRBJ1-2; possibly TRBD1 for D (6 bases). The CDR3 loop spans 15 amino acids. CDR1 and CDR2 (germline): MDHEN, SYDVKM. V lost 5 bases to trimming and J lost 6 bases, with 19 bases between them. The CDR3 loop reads CASSTSTGSRDGYTF. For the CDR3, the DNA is TGTGCCAGCAGTACGTCAACAGGGTCTCGCGATGGCTACACCTTC.

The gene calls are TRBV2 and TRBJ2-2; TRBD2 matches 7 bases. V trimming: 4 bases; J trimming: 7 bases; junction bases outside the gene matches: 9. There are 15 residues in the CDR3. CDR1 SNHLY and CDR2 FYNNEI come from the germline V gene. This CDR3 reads CASSGPSGSGGELFF. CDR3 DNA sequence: TGTGCCAGCAGTGGGCCTAGCGGAAGTGGCGGGGAGCTGTTTTTT. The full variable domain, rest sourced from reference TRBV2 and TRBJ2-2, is EPEVTQTPSHQVTQMGQEVILRCVPISNHLYFYWYRQILGQKVEFLVSFYNNEISEKSEIFDDQFSVERPDGSNFTLKIRSTKLEDSAMYFCASSGPSGSGGELFFGEGSRLTVL.

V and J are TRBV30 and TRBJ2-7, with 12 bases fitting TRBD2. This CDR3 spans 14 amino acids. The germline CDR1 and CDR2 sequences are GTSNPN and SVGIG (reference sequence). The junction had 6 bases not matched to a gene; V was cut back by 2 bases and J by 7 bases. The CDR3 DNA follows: TGTGCCTGGAGTAGACTAGCGGGGGCAGGGGAGCAGTACTTC. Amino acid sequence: CAWSRLAGAGEQYF.

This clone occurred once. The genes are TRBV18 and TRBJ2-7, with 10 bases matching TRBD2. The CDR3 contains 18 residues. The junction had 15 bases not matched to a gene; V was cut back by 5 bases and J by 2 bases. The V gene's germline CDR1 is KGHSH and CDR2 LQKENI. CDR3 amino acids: CASSVLASSGSETYEQYF. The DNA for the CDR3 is TGTGCCAGCTCAGTCCTCGCGTCTAGCGGGAGTGAAACCTACGAGCAGTACTTC.

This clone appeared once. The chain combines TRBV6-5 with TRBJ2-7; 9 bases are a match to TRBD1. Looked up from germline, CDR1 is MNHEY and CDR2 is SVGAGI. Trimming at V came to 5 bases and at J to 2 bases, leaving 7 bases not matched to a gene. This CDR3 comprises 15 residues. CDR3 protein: CASSPADRGPYEQYF. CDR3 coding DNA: TGTGCCAGCAGTCCGGCGGACAGGGGCCCCTACGAGCAGTACTTC.

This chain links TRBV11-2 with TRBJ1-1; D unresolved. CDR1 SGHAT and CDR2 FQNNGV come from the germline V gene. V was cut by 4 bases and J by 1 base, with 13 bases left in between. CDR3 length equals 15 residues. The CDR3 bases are TGTGCCAGCAGCTCGATACAAACACGGAACACTGAAGCTTTCTTT. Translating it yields CASSSIQTRNTEAFF.

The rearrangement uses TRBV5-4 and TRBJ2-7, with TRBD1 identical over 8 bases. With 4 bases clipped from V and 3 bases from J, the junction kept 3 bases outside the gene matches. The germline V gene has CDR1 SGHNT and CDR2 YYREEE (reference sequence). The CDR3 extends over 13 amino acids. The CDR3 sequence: CASSAGTGYEQYF. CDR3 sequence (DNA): TGTGCCAGCAGCGCCGGGACAGGCTACGAGCAGTACTTC.

The CDR3 loop is CASTSGQVINSPLHF. The CDR3 bases are TGTGCCAGCACCTCCGGACAGGTGATTAATTCACCCCTCCACTTT. The chain carries TRBV27 and TRBJ1-6; the match to TRBD1 covers 7 bases. Germline V gene lookup returns CDR1 MNHEY and CDR2 SMNVEV (reference sequence). This CDR3 is built from 15 residues. V lost 7 bases to trimming and J lost 6 bases; unmatched junction nucleotides: 9.

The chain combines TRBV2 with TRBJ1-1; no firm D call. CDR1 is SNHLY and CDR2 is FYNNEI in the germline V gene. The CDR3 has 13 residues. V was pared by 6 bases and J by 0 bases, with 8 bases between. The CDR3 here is CASRASMNTEAFF. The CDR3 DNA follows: TGTGCCAGCAGAGCGTCCATGAACACTGAAGCTTTCTTT.

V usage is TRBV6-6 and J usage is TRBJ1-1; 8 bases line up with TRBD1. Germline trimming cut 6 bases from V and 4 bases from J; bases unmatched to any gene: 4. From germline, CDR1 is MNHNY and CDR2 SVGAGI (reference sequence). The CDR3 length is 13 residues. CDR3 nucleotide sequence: TGTGCCAGCAGGGATACAGGGGGCACTGAAGCTTTCTTT. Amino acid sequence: CASRDTGGTEAFF.

CDR3 sequence reads: CASSHTGEKLFF. The DNA for the CDR3 is TGTGCCAGCAGCCATACAGGGGAAAAACTGTTTTTT. The chain joins TRBV14 to TRBJ1-4, with TRBD1 as a possible D gene (6 bases). Germline V gene lookup returns CDR1 SGHDN and CDR2 FVKESK. The CDR3 runs 12 residues. Trimming pared 3 bases from V and 8 bases from J, leaving 7 bases between.